The rows below give T cell receptor beta chains drawn from one sample of a study of persistence of HIV-infected CD4 T cells. Their specific antigens are unknown. Repertoires were generated with immunoSEQ multiplex PCR, while TCRdb's copy carries only in-frame clones and drops some. The sample records about 64,000 clones, 65% to 75% being singletons. The sample in question was CD4+ T cells sorted from PBMCs after roughly 18-hour stimulation, obtained from a patient who received antiretroviral therapy. These receptor sequences come from an adult man with HIV who was CMV-seropositive. Each CDR3 is given with its conserved first and last residue. A D gene is named only where the DNA matches it firmly. A row's size may be missing; if present it is once, few, many or a size class.

TRBV6-5	-	TRBJ1-2	TRBD1	CASSYFQGGHGYTF	TGTGCCAGCAGTTACTTCCAAGGGGGCCATGGCTACACCTTC
TRBV2	few	TRBJ1-5	TRBD1	CASSRRTGGDQPQHF	TGTGCCAGCAGCCGACGGACAGGGGGAGATCAGCCCCAGCATTTT
TRBV28	-	TRBJ1-1	TRBD1	CASSRPGTGNTEAFF	TGTGCCAGCAGCCGTCCCGGGACAGGGAACACTGAAGCTTTCTTT
TRBV19	few	TRBJ1-6	-	CASSINARTANSPLHF	TGTGCCAGTAGTATTAATGCCAGGACGGCAAATTCACCCCTCCACTTT
TRBV9	-	TRBJ2-2	-	CASSVVAYTGELFF	TGTGCCAGCAGCGTAGTGGCTTACACCGGGGAGCTGTTTTTT
TRBV9	-	TRBJ2-3	TRBD2	CASSATSGGAAAQYF	TGTGCCAGCAGCGCGACTAGCGGGGGGGCCGCGGCGCAGTATTTT
TRBV29-1	-	TRBJ1-2	-	CSVGPPRIGYTF	TGCAGCGTTGGGCCCCCCAGGATTGGCTACACCTTC
TRBV7-2	-	TRBJ1-2	-	CASSIKPGTFFGYTF	TGTGCCAGCAGCATAAAACCCGGGACATTTTTCGGCTACACCTTC
TRBV6-6	-	TRBJ1-3	-	CASSYHQNGNTIYF	TGTGCCAGCAGTTACCACCAGAACGGAAACACCATATATTTT
TRBV4-1	-	TRBJ1-3	-	CASSKEPHSGNTIYF	TGCGCCAGCAGCAAAGAACCCCACTCTGGAAACACCATATATTTT
TRBV29-1	-	TRBJ1-1	-	CSAAEDQGTEAFF	TGCAGCGCCGCGGAGGACCAGGGCACTGAAGCTTTCTTT
TRBV12-3/TRBV12-4	-	TRBJ2-2	-	CASRKNRGELFF	TGTGCCAGCAGGAAAAACCGTGGGGAGCTGTTTTTT
TRBV29-1	-	TRBJ1-1	TRBD1	CSVQQGTEAFF	TGCAGCGTCCAACAGGGGACTGAAGCTTTCTTT
TRBV12-3/TRBV12-4	few	TRBJ2-1	-	CASTRDTNNEQFF	TGTGCCAGCACCCGGGACACGAACAATGAGCAGTTCTTC
TRBV3-1/TRBV3-2	-	TRBJ2-7	-	CASSPLGGAREAKQYF	TGTGCCAGCAGCCCTCTGGGGGGAGCGAGGGAGGCCAAGCAGTACTTC
TRBV4-1	few	TRBJ1-4	-	CASSQVARQGGGRREKLFF	TGCGCCAGCAGCCAAGTAGCTCGGCAGGGAGGAGGTCGAAGGGAAAAACTGTTTTTT
TRBV6-5	-	TRBJ2-2	TRBD1	CASSRDRAYTGELFF	TGTGCCAGCAGTAGGGACAGGGCTTACACCGGGGAGCTGTTTTTT
TRBV9	-	TRBJ1-4	-	CASSVGAATNEKLFF	TGTGCCAGCAGCGTAGGGGCCGCAACTAATGAAAAACTGTTTTTT
TRBV6-5	few	TRBJ1-1	-	CASSIERARGEAFF	TGTGCCAGCAGTATCGAACGGGCTCGGGGGGAAGCTTTCTTT
TRBV6-5	-	TRBJ2-1	-	CASSYIKGNEQFF	TGTGCCAGCAGTTACATAAAGGGCAATGAGCAGTTCTTC
TRBV9	-	TRBJ2-3	-	CASSLRPGSVGIGTDTQYF	TGTGCCAGCAGCCTTAGACCCGGGAGTGTTGGTATCGGCACAGATACGCAGTATTTT
TRBV5-1	-	TRBJ2-4	-	CASSPGPQASDIQYF	TGCGCCAGCAGCCCCGGGCCCCAAGCTTCGGACATTCAGTACTTC
TRBV3-1/TRBV3-2	-	TRBJ2-1	-	CASSQGLNEQFF	TGTGCCAGCAGCCAAGGCCTCAATGAGCAGTTCTTC
TRBV27	-	TRBJ1-6	-	CASSLEGDGNSPLHF	TGTGCCAGCAGCTTAGAGGGGGACGGTAATTCACCCCTCCACTTT
TRBV18	-	TRBJ2-7	TRBD1	CASSPPGTGSYEQYF	TGTGCCAGCTCACCACCCGGGACAGGCTCCTACGAGCAGTACTTC
TRBV3-1/TRBV3-2	-	TRBJ2-1	TRBD2	CASSPSSGGEQFF	TGTGCCAGCAGCCCCTCTTCGGGAGGAGAGCAGTTCTTC
TRBV5-5	-	TRBJ1-4	TRBD1	CASSLGGDRADKKLFF	TGTGCCAGCAGCTTGGGTGGGGACAGGGCGGACAAAAAACTGTTTTTT
TRBV24-1	-	TRBJ2-3	-	CATSLSGGTSTDTQYF	TGTGCCACCAGTCTGTCTGGTGGGACTAGCACAGATACGCAGTATTTT
TRBV7-2	-	TRBJ1-5	TRBD1	CASSQGQGGKGQPQHF	TGTGCCAGCAGCCAGGGACAGGGGGGGAAGGGTCAGCCCCAGCATTTT
TRBV5-4	-	TRBJ1-1	TRBD1	CASSRTGDTEAFF	TGTGCCAGCAGCCGGACAGGGGACACTGAAGCTTTCTTT
TRBV12-3/TRBV12-4	-	TRBJ1-5	-	CASKGQSNQPQHF	TGTGCCAGCAAGGGACAATCGAATCAGCCCCAGCATTTT
TRBV6-5	-	TRBJ2-1	TRBD1	CATQPDRGYNEQFF	TGTGCCACCCAACCGGACAGGGGATACAATGAGCAGTTCTTC
TRBV19	-	TRBJ1-1	-	CASSIGRAWGTEAFF	TGTGCCAGTAGTATTGGGCGGGCTTGGGGCACTGAAGCTTTCTTT
TRBV4-1	-	TRBJ2-1	TRBD1	CASSQDRVVDRGRDEQFF	TGCGCCAGCAGCCAAGATCGAGTCGTAGACAGGGGGAGGGATGAGCAGTTCTTC
TRBV4-1	-	TRBJ2-1	-	CASSQGRGHNEQFF	TGCGCCAGCAGCCAAGGGAGAGGCCACAATGAGCAGTTCTTC
TRBV6-5	-	TRBJ1-2	-	CASGTTSGYGYTF	TGTGCCAGCGGAACTACTTCGGGGTATGGCTACACCTTC
TRBV6-5	-	TRBJ2-7	TRBD2	CASRRLAALEQYF	TGTGCCAGCAGGCGACTAGCTGCCCTCGAGCAGTACTTC
TRBV18	-	TRBJ1-3	TRBD1	CASSPLGQGSGNTIYF	TGTGCCAGCTCACCCCTGGGACAGGGGTCTGGAAACACCATATATTTT
TRBV2	-	TRBJ2-7	-	CASRGETGIGHEQYF	TGTGCCAGCCGGGGGGAGACAGGGATCGGACACGAGCAGTACTTC
TRBV5-1	once	TRBJ1-4	-	CASSDRQDGEKLFF	TGCGCCAGCAGCGATCGACAGGATGGGGAAAAACTGTTTTTT
TRBV6-2/TRBV6-3	-	TRBJ1-2	TRBD1	CASSPGQVTGGYTF	TGTGCCAGCAGTCCGGGACAGGTTACGGGTGGCTACACCTTC
TRBV6-5	-	TRBJ1-6	-	CASSYMEGGKSPLHF	TGTGCCAGCAGTTACATGGAGGGTGGCAAATCACCCCTCCACTTT
TRBV6-5	-	TRBJ1-5	-	CASRQRYSNQPQHF	TGTGCCAGCAGACAGAGATATAGCAATCAGCCCCAGCATTTT
TRBV6-4	-	TRBJ1-6	-	CASRQALNSPLHF	TGTGCCAGCAGGCAGGCCCTAAATTCACCCCTCCACTTT
TRBV6-6	-	TRBJ2-7	TRBD1	CASSYDRGRREQYF	TGTGCCAGCAGTTACGACAGGGGGCGGAGAGAGCAGTACTTC
TRBV6-5	-	TRBJ1-1	-	CASTYQGSMNTEAFF	TGTGCCAGCACGTATCAAGGATCCATGAACACTGAAGCTTTCTTT